The 17 T cell receptor beta chains presented below share a single source sample, sequenced in a study of T cells after posttransplantation cyclophosphamide. Produced via immunoSEQ multiplex PCR; TCRdb's table is partial and in-frame only. This sample has about 33,000 clones, each found more than once. Specimen: PBMCs. Receptors originate from a woman aged 25 to 45 in good health and a related stem cell transplant donor.

The chain is built from TRBV5-4 and TRBJ2-5; a possible D gene is TRBD2 (6 bases). The CDR3 has 16 residues. The ends were cut back, 4 bases at V and 7 bases at J, with 23 bases in the middle. CDR1 and CDR2 (germline): SGHNT, YYREEE (reference sequence). CDR3 nucleotides: TGTGCCAGCAGCGCCGAAGGCTCGAAGCTACTAGCGACCCAGTACTTC. It yields the protein CASSAEGSKLLATQYF. The full variable domain, rest sourced from reference TRBV5-4 and TRBJ2-5, is ETGVTQSPTHLIKTRGQQVTLRCSSQSGHNTVSWYQQALGQGPQFIFQYYREEENGRGNFPPRFSGLQFPNYSSELNVNALELDDSALYLCASSAEGSKLLATQYFGPGTRLLVL.

In this sample, this clone turned up many times. The chain has TRBV24-1 and TRBJ1-6; D not resolved. This CDR3 is built from 10 residues. Germline-derived CDR1 and CDR2 are KGHDR and SFDVKD. Trimming cost V 12 bases and J 13 bases, with 12 bases left between them. CDR3 sequence (DNA): TGTGCCTCCGAAACATCGCCCCTCCACTTT. It encodes CASETSPLHF.

The sample holds many counts of this clone. This chain joins TRBV4-2 and TRBJ2-5; the match to TRBD2 covers 14 bases. With 0 bases clipped from V and 4 bases from J, the junction kept 4 bases outside the gene matches. Germline CDR1 reads LGHNA; CDR2 reads YNFKEQ. The CDR3 loop spans 17 amino acids. CDR3 nucleotide sequence: TGTGCCAGCAGCCAAGATGGGGGACTAGCGGGGGTAGAGACCCAGTACTTC. This sequence encodes CASSQDGGLAGVETQYF.

This clone was counted at least ten times. The genes are TRBV23-1 and TRBJ2-5; D not certain. TRBV23-1 belongs to the ORF category, with a function that is uncertain. V was clipped by 0 bases and J by 5 bases, with 4 bases between them. CDR3 size: 12 residues. The chain's CDR3 is CASSQSSETQYF. The DNA for the CDR3 is TGCGCCAGCAGTCAATCGAGCGAGACCCAGTACTTC.

This clone appeared many times. CDR3 protein: CASSFAIQGVNYEQYF. In nucleotides, the CDR3 is TGTGCCAGCAGCTTTGCGATACAGGGAGTCAACTACGAGCAGTACTTC. This sequence joins TRBV7-9 and TRBJ2-7, with a weak D call TRBD1 (6 bases). The CDR3 is 16 residues long. Germline lookup yields CDR1 SEHNR and CDR2 FQNEAQ (reference sequence). V gave up 3 bases and J gave up 3 bases, with 18 bases separating them.

The table lists this clone with a few counts. The rearrangement joins TRBV11-2 to TRBJ2-3, with TRBD2 identical over 13 bases. The CDR3 totals 18 residues. Germline values: CDR1 SGHAT, CDR2 FQNNGV. With V trimmed by 2 bases and J by 0 bases, 5 bases remained unmatched. The CDR3 nucleotides are TGTGCCAGCAGCTTAACACTAGCGGGGGGGCGGAGCACAGATACGCAGTATTTT. Encoded protein: CASSLTLAGGRSTDTQYF.

This clone was observed a handful of times. The V call is TRBV5-1, the J call TRBJ2-5, with D perhaps TRBD1 (6 bases). Trimming removed 4 bases at V and 5 bases at J, with 15 bases between. This CDR3 is built from 14 residues. Germline V lookup: CDR1 SGHRS, CDR2 YFSETQ. CDR3 loop: CASSLRQVRETQYF. The CDR3 DNA reads as TGCGCCAGCAGCCTTAGACAGGTTAGGGAGACCCAGTACTTC.

There are a few counts of this clone. This sequence joins TRBV7-7 and TRBJ2-7; 8 bases match TRBD2. Germline assignment: CDR1 SSHAT and CDR2 FNYEAQ (reference sequence). The CDR3 is made up of 12 amino acids. J gave up 6 bases and V 8 bases, and 6 bases lay outside the gene matches. CDR3: CASSSGGLEQYF. In DNA form, the CDR3 reads TGTGCCAGCTCCTCGGGGGGGCTCGAGCAGTACTTC.

At least ten counts were recorded for this clone. The rearrangement uses TRBV4-3 and TRBJ1-2, with TRBD1 as a possible D gene (5 bases). V was cut by 0 bases and J by 0 bases, with 11 bases left in between. Looked up from germline, CDR1 is LGHNA and CDR2 is YSLEER. This CDR3 contains 16 residues. The CDR3 DNA reads TGCGCCAGCAGCCAAGATAGCAGACAGACTAACTATGGCTACACCTTC. As protein: CASSQDSRQTNYGYTF.

This clone was seen only a few times. The J gene is TRBJ1-5, the V gene TRBV6-6; D gene unclear. Per germline, CDR1 MNHNY and CDR2 SVGAGI (reference sequence). This CDR3 spans 14 amino acids. V lost 0 bases and J 6 bases, leaving 9 bases between the germline ends. The CDR3 loop reads CASSYSTGTQPQHF. CDR3 nucleotides: TGTGCCAGCAGTTACTCGACTGGTACTCAGCCCCAGCATTTT.

In the case of this clone: Different DNA sequences within this sample yield the same CDR3. The gene calls are TRBV29-1 and TRBJ1-3; D is ambiguous. V was trimmed by 3 bases and J by 1 base, leaving 13 bases between them. The CDR3 has 15 residues. CDR1 and CDR2 from the germline V gene are SQVTM and ANQGSEA. Written as DNA, the CDR3 is TGCAGCGTTGACTCCTTCGGTAGTTCTGGAAACACCATATATTTT. Translation: CSVDSFGSSGNTIYF. Supplemented by reference TRBV29-1 and TRBJ1-3, the full variable domain reads SAVISQKPSRDICQRGTSLTIQCQVDSQVTMMFWYRQQPGQSLTLIATANQGSEATYESGFVIDKFPISRPNLTFSTLTVSNMSPEDSSIYLCSVDSFGSSGNTIYFGEGSWLTVV.

This clone was seen ten or more times. The J gene is TRBJ1-6, the V gene TRBV28; 9 nucleotides match TRBD1. With 6 bases clipped from V and 7 bases from J, the junction kept 10 bases outside the gene matches. Germline CDR1 is MDHEN and CDR2 is SYDVKM. The CDR3 extends over 16 amino acids. The CDR3: CASSTPGTGTNSPLHF. CDR3 nucleotide sequence: TGTGCCAGCAGCACTCCCGGGACAGGGACGAATTCACCCCTCCACTTT.

This clone was observed many times. The chain joins TRBV6-2 or TRBV6-3 to TRBJ1-5, with a tentative D call TRBD1 (6 bases). Trimming pared 9 bases from V and 0 bases from J, leaving 24 bases between. Germline V gives CDR1 MNHEY, CDR2 SVGEGT. The CDR3 runs to 18 residues. CDR3 DNA sequence: TGTGCCAGACCTCACCCGGGACGGACAGATTATAGCAATCAGCCCCAGCATTTT. This translates into CARPHPGRTDYSNQPQHF.

The chain employs TRBV9 and TRBJ2-5; the match to TRBD1 covers 9 bases. The CDR3 has 12 amino acids. The J segment lost 5 bases and the V segment lost 7 bases, leaving 3 bases of the junction unmatched. The V gene's germline CDR1 is SGDLS and CDR2 YYNGEE. The CDR3 sequence: CASEGQGETQYF. CDR3 in DNA: TGTGCCAGCGAAGGACAGGGGGAGACCCAGTACTTC.

The chain links TRBV5-1 to TRBJ1-1; TRBD1 agrees at 7 bases. Looked up from germline, CDR1 is SGHRS and CDR2 is YFSETQ. With 0 bases clipped from V and 6 bases from J, the junction kept 5 bases outside the gene matches. The CDR3 loop spans 14 amino acids. CDR3 residues: CASSLERQGAEAFF. The DNA for the CDR3 is TGCGCCAGCAGCTTGGAACGGCAGGGGGCTGAAGCTTTCTTT.

At least ten counts were recorded for this clone. J is TRBJ1-5 and V is TRBV12-3 or TRBV12-4; the D is unclear. The V gene lost 5 bases and the J gene lost 0 bases, with 11 bases spanning the gap. The CDR3 is 15 residues long. This CDR3 reads CASSLGLYSNQPQHF. Written as DNA, the CDR3 is TGTGCCAGCAGTCTCGGACTCTATAGCAATCAGCCCCAGCATTTT.

There are many counts of this clone. The chain combines TRBV28 with TRBJ2-7; D may be TRBD2 (6 bases). Trimming took off 3 bases at V and 0 bases at J, with 6 bases between the two ends. This CDR3 has 13 amino acids. Germline CDR1 MDHEN, CDR2 SYDVKM. The CDR3 DNA reads as TGTGCCAGCAGTTTGGGGGGCTCCTACGAGCAGTACTTC. Amino acids: CASSLGGSYEQYF.